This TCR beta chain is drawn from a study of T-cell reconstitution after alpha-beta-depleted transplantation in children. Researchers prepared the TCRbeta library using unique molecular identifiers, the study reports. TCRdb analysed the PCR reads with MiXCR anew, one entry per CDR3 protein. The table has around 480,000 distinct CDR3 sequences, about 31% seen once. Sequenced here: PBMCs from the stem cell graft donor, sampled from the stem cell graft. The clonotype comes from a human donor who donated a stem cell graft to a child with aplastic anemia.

The CDR3 DNA reads TGTGCCAGCAGCTTATACGGGGGAAAGACCCAGTACTTC. Its translation is CASSLYGGKTQYF. The V and J genes are TRBV5-4 and TRBJ2-5, with D perhaps TRBD2 (6 bases). The germline V gene encodes CDR1 SGHNT and CDR2 YYREEE (reference sequence). V was pared by 2 bases and J by 6 bases, with 11 bases between. The CDR3 sequence is 13 residues long. The entire variable domain, with the rest obtained from reference TRBV5-4 and TRBJ2-5, is as follows: ETGVTQSPTHLIKTRGQQVTLRCSSQSGHNTVSWYQQALGQGPQFIFQYYREEENGRGNFPPRFSGLQFPNYSSELNVNALELDDSALYLCASSLYGGKTQYFGPGTRLLVL.